These 21 T cell receptor beta chains originate from one sample sequenced in a study of cytomegalovirus exposure and HLA in healthy donors. TCRdb keeps only in-frame clones here, not all; method: immunoSEQ multiplex PCR. The sample has around 160,000 clones, 80% to 85% seen once. Sample: PBMCs. The receptors shown here come from a man aged 25 to 40 in good health and CMV-seropositive.

The chain couples TRBV4-3 to TRBJ2-2; 7 bases agree with TRBD2. Unmatched junction bases numbered 4, after V lost 0 bases and J lost 3 bases. CDR1 and CDR2 (germline): LGHNA, YSLEER. This CDR3 comprises 16 residues. This CDR3 reads CASSQDGRAYTGELFF. As DNA, the CDR3 is TGCGCCAGCAGCCAAGATGGGAGGGCGTACACCGGGGAGCTGTTTTTT.

The CDR3 region has the DNA TGTGCCAGCAGCTTAGTTCCAGGGGGCTGGGAAAAACTGTTTTTT. It codes for CASSLVPGGWEKLFF. The chain joins TRBV11-2 to TRBJ1-4, with TRBD1 matching 8 bases. The V segment lost 1 base and the J segment 8 bases; nucleotides outside the gene matches: 6. The CDR3 runs 15 residues. The V gene's germline CDR1 is SGHAT and CDR2 FQNNGV.

J is TRBJ2-7 and V is TRBV6-4; D is undetermined. Germline CDR1 and CDR2: MRHNA and SNTAGT. Trimming shortened V by 4 bases and J by 8 bases, and 21 bases separated the two germline ends. This CDR3 comprises 15 residues. CDR3 sequence reads: CASSVPSRRFRQQYF. The DNA of the CDR3 is TGTGCCAGCAGTGTGCCCTCTAGACGATTCCGCCAGCAGTACTTC.

V is TRBV4-3 and J is TRBJ2-3; D is unresolved. This CDR3 spans 15 amino acids. The germline V gene encodes CDR1 LGHNA and CDR2 YSLEER. V was shortened by 0 bases and J by 0 bases, with 7 bases between the two germline ends. This CDR3 is CASSQEPGSTDTQYF. The CDR3 DNA reads TGCGCCAGCAGCCAAGAACCAGGTAGCACAGATACGCAGTATTTT.

The chain is built from TRBV5-6 and TRBJ2-1; D might be TRBD2 (5 bases). The CDR3 runs 14 residues. Trimming shortened V by 0 bases and J by 6 bases, and 10 bases separated the two germline ends. Germline CDR1 and CDR2: SGHDT and YYEEEE. DNA of the CDR3: TGTGCCAGCAGCTTGGAAGGAGGAAGCAATGAGCAGTTCTTC. This sequence encodes CASSLEGGSNEQFF.

This clone was found once. This chain uses TRBV30 with TRBJ1-2; tentative D call: TRBD1 (5 bases). This CDR3 is 12 amino acids long. From germline, CDR1 is GTSNPN and CDR2 SVGIG (reference sequence). V was shortened by 3 bases and J by 5 bases, with 10 bases between the two germline ends. As DNA, the CDR3 is TGTGCCTGGAGCCTAGGGGTATATGGCTACACCTTC. Encoded protein: CAWSLGVYGYTF.

This clone showed up just a few times. The chain combines TRBV19 with TRBJ2-7, with a tentative D call TRBD1 (6 bases). CDR1 and CDR2 (germline): LNHDA, SQIVND (reference sequence). V was shortened by 3 bases and J by 1 base, with 10 bases between the two germline ends. The CDR3 is made up of 14 amino acids. The CDR3 nucleotides are TGTGCCAGTAGTATGACAGGTGGGTCCTACGAGCAGTACTTC. This gives the protein CASSMTGGSYEQYF.

This sequence joins TRBV11-2 and TRBJ2-7; 8 bases fit TRBD1. Germline V lookup: CDR1 SGHAT, CDR2 FQNNGV. This CDR3 region has 16 residues. Trimming at V came to 3 bases and at J to 1 base, leaving 8 bases not matched to a gene. The CDR3 DNA reads as TGTGCCAGCAGCTTTGAGATCGGGACAGGTTCCTACGAGCAGTACTTC. Translated: CASSFEIGTGSYEQYF.

The chain is built from TRBV18 and TRBJ1-3; 8 bases are shared with TRBD1. Trimming removed 3 bases from V and 1 base from J; junction bases left unmatched: 14. This CDR3 contains 19 residues. Germline loops: CDR1 KGHSH, CDR2 LQKENI. In DNA, the CDR3 is TGTGCCAGCTCACCTAATGCCGGTCAGGGGGCTGGATCTGGAAACACCATATATTTT. Translation gives CASSPNAGQGAGSGNTIYF.

The gene calls are TRBV23-1 and TRBJ1-1; TRBD1 aligns across 7 bases. TRBV23-1 is an ORF, and what it does is uncertain. CDR3 length: 16 residues. V gave up 4 bases and J gave up 0 bases; unmatched junction bases: 8. CDR3 sequence: CASSRRDSRLNTEAFF. The CDR3 DNA follows: TGCGCCAGCAGTCGACGGGACAGCCGATTGAACACTGAAGCTTTCTTT.

V usage is TRBV27 and J usage is TRBJ1-1, with D hard to call. Trimming removed 8 bases at V and 0 bases at J, with 19 bases between. The CDR3 consists of 16 residues. CDR1 and CDR2 from the germline V gene are MNHEY and SMNVEV (reference sequence). In DNA form, the CDR3 reads TGTGCCAGCGGAGTACATGTTAGGAAATTGAACACTGAAGCTTTCTTT. Protein: CASGVHVRKLNTEAFF.

V usage is TRBV29-1 and J usage is TRBJ1-1; 7 bases map to TRBD1. V was clipped by 6 bases and J by 0 bases; unmatched bases: 4. The V gene's germline CDR1 is SQVTM and CDR2 ANQGSEA. CDR3 length: 13 amino acids. CDR3 sequence (DNA): TGCAGCGTGTTACAGGGGCTGAACACTGAAGCTTTCTTT. Translating it yields CSVLQGLNTEAFF. Drawing the rest from reference TRBV29-1 and TRBJ1-1, the complete variable domain is SAVISQKPSRDICQRGTSLTIQCQVDSQVTMMFWYRQQPGQSLTLIATANQGSEATYESGFVIDKFPISRPNLTFSTLTVSNMSPEDSSIYLCSVLQGLNTEAFFGQGTRLTVV.

The V gene is TRBV5-4, the J gene TRBJ2-3, with 8 bases identical to TRBD2. This CDR3 is 15 amino acids long. The V and J ends lost 4 bases and 2 bases, in that order; junction bases with no gene match: 6. CDR1 and CDR2 from the germline V gene are SGHNT and YYREEE (reference sequence). CDR3 loop: CASSPRGAYTDTQYF. The CDR3 DNA sequence: TGTGCCAGCAGCCCGCGGGGGGCCTACACAGATACGCAGTATTTT.

The CDR3 sequence: CASSSPDTKIYGYTF. The CDR3 region has the DNA TGTGCCAGCAGCTCCCCGGACACAAAGATCTATGGCTACACCTTC. The chain recombines TRBV13 with TRBJ1-2; weak D call: TRBD1 (5 bases). Deletions cut 4 bases from V and 4 bases from J, with 16 bases between. Germline V lookup: CDR1 PRHDT, CDR2 FYEKMQ (reference sequence). The CDR3 loop spans 15 amino acids. The full variable domain, with the rest looked up from reference TRBV13 and TRBJ1-2, is AAGVIQSPRHLIKEKRETATLKCYPIPRHDTVYWYQQGPGQDPQFLISFYEKMQSDKGSIPDRFSAQQFSDYHSELNMSSLELGDSALYFCASSSPDTKIYGYTFGSGTRLTVV.

The chain couples TRBV27 to TRBJ1-5, with D maybe TRBD1 (5 bases). The germline CDR1 and CDR2 sequences are MNHEY and SMNVEV (reference sequence). The CDR3 contains 15 residues. Trimming took 5 bases from V and 2 from J, leaving 13 bases between them. CDR3: CASSTRGLGNQPQHF. Here the CDR3 DNA reads TGTGCCAGCAGTACGCGGGGCCTAGGCAATCAGCCCCAGCATTTT.

This clone appeared a single time. The chain is built from TRBV4-1 and TRBJ2-3; 8 nucleotides align to TRBD2. Germline CDR1 MGHRA, CDR2 YSYEKL. V was pared by 1 base and J by 6 bases, with 12 bases of the junction left unmatched. CDR3 size: 17 residues. CDR3 amino acids: CASSQVQRGIVVDTQYF. In nucleotides, the CDR3 is TGCGCCAGCAGCCAAGTACAGCGGGGGATCGTAGTGGATACGCAGTATTTT.

The chain has TRBV4-1 and TRBJ2-1; 10 positions match TRBD2. Trimming took 0 bases from V and 4 from J; bases not matched to a gene: 3. CDR3 size: 16 residues. From germline, CDR1 is MGHRA and CDR2 YSYEKL. The CDR3 sequence is CASSQDPSGGYNEQFF. In DNA, the CDR3 is TGCGCCAGCAGCCAAGATCCTAGCGGGGGTTACAATGAGCAGTTCTTC.

The chain joins TRBV4-1 to TRBJ2-7; TRBD1 matches 9 bases. V shed 4 bases and J 2 bases; nucleotides not matched to a gene: 3. This CDR3 spans 14 amino acids. CDR1 is MGHRA, CDR2 YSYEKL, per germline. The CDR3 nucleotides read TGCGCCAGCAGCCTGCGGGACAGGGCCTACGAGCAGTACTTC. It encodes CASSLRDRAYEQYF.

This rearrangement joins TRBV28 to TRBJ1-2; no reliable D call. The germline V gene has CDR1 MDHEN and CDR2 SYDVKM. This CDR3 is built from 15 residues. The V end lost 2 bases, the J end lost 0 bases, and 10 bases lay between the germline ends. Written as DNA, the CDR3 is TGTGCCAGCAGTTTACCCGCAGGTTCTAACTATGGCTACACCTTC. Translation gives CASSLPAGSNYGYTF.

The chain joins TRBV4-1 to TRBJ1-4; the D gene is possibly TRBD1 (5 bases). In germline, CDR1 is MGHRA, CDR2 YSYEKL. CDR3 size: 18 residues. Trimming stripped 0 bases from V and 2 bases from J, with 16 bases between. CDR3 in DNA: TGCGCCAGCAGCCAAGATATCGCCGGCGGGGGGACTAATGAAAAACTGTTTTTT. Its protein product is CASSQDIAGGGTNEKLFF.

This clone occurred a few times. The chain couples TRBV11-2 to TRBJ1-2; D is unresolved. Trimming pared 0 bases from V and 3 bases from J, leaving 8 bases between. The CDR3 contains 14 residues. Germline CDR1 SGHAT, CDR2 FQNNGV. The CDR3 nucleotides are TGTGCCAGCAGCTTAGATCCTACCTACTATGGCTACACCTTC. This encodes CASSLDPTYYGYTF.